The T cell receptor beta chain under discussion was sequenced for a study of vaccination and CD4 T cells after COVID-19. Study context: Four females and six males made up the convalescents, two of whom were Hispanic. General observations from the study: Spike mono-reactivity held for 304 of 307 vaccine-specific clones in convalescent patients. Among convalescent patients, a median roughly 90% of reactive clones emerged only after vaccination.

This sample's treatment: roughly 10-day PBMC culture with coronavirus spike peptide pools or control peptides (ViraFEST assay). Roughly 1.9 million PBMCs went into each well for culture with approximately 10 IU/ml IL-2 and 10 ug/ml peptide pools. Per germline, CDR1 MNHNS and CDR2 SASEGT. The ends were cut back, 7 bases at V and 7 bases at J, with 17 bases in the middle. This CDR3 contains 15 residues. This clonotype was observed a handful of times. The target antigen is unknown. The study sequenced cultured CD4+ T cell DNA using the Oncomine TCR Beta short-read assay. Using its own MiXCR run on the PCR reads, TCRdb lists one record per CDR3 protein. The sample shows about 21,000 distinct CDR3 sequences, roughly 50% of them seen only once.

The chain recombines TRBV6-1 with TRBJ1-6; tentatively, D is TRBD1 (5 bases). The sequence was collected from a human donor who had recovered from COVID-19. Sequences were obtained from CD4+ T cells from blood, cultured in vitro. CDR3 sequence reads: CASNIQGVGNSPLHF. For the CDR3, the DNA is TGTGCCAGCAATATTCAGGGTGTCGGAAATTCACCCCTCCACTTT.